What follows are 24 T cell receptor beta chains derived from one specimen sequenced in a study of identifying expanded T cells in peripheral blood. Generated by immunoSEQ multiplex PCR, the TCRdb table keeps only in-frame clones and is missing some. The data hold approximately 91,000 clones, with around 88% observed a single time. Sequenced input: blood. These receptors were collected from a person between 18 and 75 years old in good health.

The chain has TRBV6-4 and TRBJ2-3; tentative D call: TRBD2 (5 bases). Looked up from germline, CDR1 is MRHNA and CDR2 is SNTAGT. Deletions cut 0 bases from V and 3 bases from J, with 10 bases between. The CDR3 runs 15 residues. The CDR3 bases are TGTGCCAGCAGTGACTCGGAGGATGGGACAGATACGCAGTATTTT. Residues: CASSDSEDGTDTQYF.

The genes are TRBV4-1 and TRBJ2-7; 9 bases line up with TRBD2. J lost 6 bases, V lost 0 bases, and 6 bases had no gene match. The germline V gene encodes CDR1 MGHRA and CDR2 YSYEKL. The CDR3 loop spans 15 amino acids. CDR3 residues: CASSQDLLAGIEQYF. The CDR3 region has the DNA TGCGCCAGCAGCCAAGATCTGCTAGCGGGGATCGAGCAGTACTTC.

This clone is a singleton in its sample. The chain has TRBV7-4 and TRBJ2-7, with D perhaps being TRBD1 or TRBD2 (5 bases each). This CDR3 region has 17 residues. Germline CDR1 is SGHVT and CDR2 is SQSDAQ. Between the trimmed V and J ends, which lost 3 bases and 3 bases, there was a span of 21 bases. DNA for the CDR3: TGTGCCAGCAGCTTCTTAGCGATGACAGCTAGACGCTACGAGCAGTACTTC. Translation: CASSFLAMTARRYEQYF.

This rearrangement joins TRBV13 to TRBJ2-1, with D possibly TRBD1 on 5 matching bases. The CDR3 length is 12 residues. The V end was cut by 7 bases, the J end by 1 base, with 5 bases between. Per germline, CDR1 PRHDT and CDR2 FYEKMQ (reference sequence). CDR3 bases: TGTGCCAGCAAGGGGTCCTACAATGAGCAGTTCTTC. Amino acids: CASKGSYNEQFF.

This clone was counted many times. The J gene is TRBJ1-6, the V gene TRBV5-1; possible D gene TRBD1, 5 bases. The CDR3 sequence is 14 residues long. Trimming removed 6 bases at V and 9 bases at J, with 16 bases between. Germline lookup yields CDR1 SGHRS and CDR2 YFSETQ. The CDR3 sequence is CASTTGEGASPLHF. The CDR3 bases are TGCGCCAGCACGACGGGGGAGGGTGCTTCACCCCTCCACTTT.

V is TRBV29-1 and J is TRBJ2-7; possible D gene TRBD2, 6 bases. The V and J ends lost 5 bases and 1 base respectively, with 12 bases between them. The CDR3 runs 13 residues. CDR1 and CDR2 from the germline V gene are SQVTM and ANQGSEA. The CDR3 DNA is TGCAGCGTTCGGGGACTGGTGTCCTACGAGCAGTACTTC. It translates to CSVRGLVSYEQYF.

This chain joins TRBV2 and TRBJ1-4, with TRBD1 matching 10 bases. Germline values: CDR1 SNHLY, CDR2 FYNNEI. CDR3 length: 15 residues. Germline trimming cut 3 bases from V and 8 bases from J; bases unmatched to any gene: 6. The DNA for the CDR3 is TGTGCCAGCAGTGACAAGGGACAGGGGTGGGAAAAACTGTTTTTT. Its protein product is CASSDKGQGWEKLFF.

The rearrangement joins TRBV28 to TRBJ1-2, with D unclear. CDR1 and CDR2 (germline): MDHEN, SYDVKM. Between the trimmed V and J ends, which lost 10 bases and 2 bases, there was a span of 17 bases. The CDR3 contains 14 residues. The CDR3 loop reads CAIMRRAWNYGYTF. CDR3 bases: TGTGCCATTATGAGAAGGGCCTGGAACTATGGCTACACCTTC.

The chain uses TRBV19 and TRBJ2-5; 7 nucleotides match TRBD2. The CDR3 contains 16 residues. After removal of 3 bases from V and 5 bases from J, the junction contained 12 bases not matched to a gene. The germline V gene encodes CDR1 LNHDA and CDR2 SQIVND (reference sequence). CDR3 nucleotide sequence: TGTGCCAGTAGTATGAACCTCCGGGACGGGGGGGAGACCCAGTACTTC. Its translation is CASSMNLRDGGETQYF.

The chain is built from TRBV7-8 and TRBJ1-5; D gene ambiguous. Germline loops: CDR1 SGHVS, CDR2 FQNEAQ. Trimming removed 5 bases from V and 5 bases from J, with 10 bases in between. The CDR3 consists of 13 residues. CDR3 nucleotides: TGTGCCAGCAGCCGGACGGATGATCAGCCCCAGCATTTT. Protein sequence: CASSRTDDQPQHF.

The gene calls are TRBV11-2 and TRBJ2-1; 8 bases match TRBD2. The trim removed 1 base at V and 4 bases at J, leaving 6 bases unmatched. Germline V gene sequence: CDR1 SGHAT, CDR2 FQNNGV. The CDR3 has 16 residues. This CDR3 reads CASSLVGAGDYNEQFF. In nucleotides, the CDR3 is TGTGCCAGCAGCTTAGTTGGAGCGGGGGATTACAATGAGCAGTTCTTC. Supplemented by reference TRBV11-2 and TRBJ2-1, the full variable domain reads EAGVAQSPRYKIIEKRQSVAFWCNPISGHATLYWYQQILGQGPKLLIQFQNNGVVDDSQLPKDRFSAERLKGVDSTLKIQPAKLEDSAVYLCASSLVGAGDYNEQFFGPGTRLTVL.

V usage is TRBV9 and J usage is TRBJ2-2; perhaps TRBD1 as D (5 bases). Germline loops: CDR1 SGDLS, CDR2 YYNGEE. This CDR3 has 17 residues. The V gene lost 0 bases and the J gene lost 4 bases, with 16 bases spanning the gap. This CDR3 reads CASSVGGAGMITGELFF. The CDR3 nucleotides are TGTGCCAGCAGCGTAGGGGGTGCAGGGATGATCACCGGGGAGCTGTTTTTT. Together with reference TRBV9 and TRBJ2-2, the CDR3 gives the full variable domain: DSGVTQTPKHLITATGQRVTLRCSPRSGDLSVYWYQQSLDQGLQFLIQYYNGEERAKGNILERFSAQQFPDLHSELNLSSLELGDSALYFCASSVGGAGMITGELFFGEGSRLTVL.

This chain links TRBV9 with TRBJ2-7; no definite D call. The CDR3 is made up of 15 amino acids. V shed 0 bases and J shed 1 base, with 11 bases lying between them. Per the germline V gene, CDR1 is SGDLS and CDR2 is YYNGEE. The CDR3 sequence is CASSVGWGLSYEQYF. CDR3 DNA: TGTGCCAGCAGCGTAGGATGGGGTCTTTCCTACGAGCAGTACTTC. Full variable domain (remainder filled in from reference TRBV9 and TRBJ2-7): DSGVTQTPKHLITATGQRVTLRCSPRSGDLSVYWYQQSLDQGLQFLIQYYNGEERAKGNILERFSAQQFPDLHSELNLSSLELGDSALYFCASSVGWGLSYEQYFGPGTRLTVT.

The chain employs TRBV6-1 and TRBJ2-7, with TRBD2 matching 10 bases. The ends lost 2 bases at V and 7 bases at J; junction bases unmatched: 8. The germline V gene encodes CDR1 MNHNS and CDR2 SASEGT. This CDR3 region has 15 residues. DNA of the CDR3: TGTGCCAGCAGTGAACGAAGCGGGGGGGGATGGGAGCAGTACTTC. Residues: CASSERSGGGWEQYF.

The genes are TRBV4-1 and TRBJ2-7; TRBD2 aligns across 8 bases. The CDR3 extends over 15 amino acids. V was pared by 0 bases and J by 2 bases, with 3 bases of the junction left unmatched. Germline CDR1 and CDR2: MGHRA and YSYEKL. The CDR3 protein is CASSQEPGLAYEQYF. The CDR3 bases are TGCGCCAGCAGCCAAGAACCGGGACTAGCCTACGAGCAGTACTTC.

The chain has TRBV4-3 and TRBJ2-7; the D gene is possibly TRBD1 (6 bases). The CDR3 is made up of 13 amino acids. Germline V gene lookup returns CDR1 LGHNA and CDR2 YSLEER. V was pared by 0 bases and J by 4 bases, with 7 bases between. The DNA for the CDR3 is TGCGCCAGCAGCCAAGACAGGGGTTACGAGCAGTACTTC. This codes for CASSQDRGYEQYF.

The V call is TRBV7-9, the J call TRBJ2-7; D not resolved. V was shortened by 5 bases and J by 4 bases, with 9 bases between the two germline ends. Germline V gives CDR1 SEHNR, CDR2 FQNEAQ (reference sequence). CDR3 length: 12 residues. DNA of the CDR3: TGTGCCAGCAGCGAGTTGGGGTACGAGCAGTACTTC. Translating it yields CASSELGYEQYF.

This clone showed up just once. The chain links TRBV27 to TRBJ2-5, with D possibly TRBD2 on 6 matching bases. Looked up from germline, CDR1 is MNHEY and CDR2 is SMNVEV (reference sequence). The CDR3 loop spans 15 amino acids. Trimming cost V 1 base and J 4 bases, with 13 bases left between them. The CDR3 nucleotides are TGTGCCAGCAGTTTATTTATGGGGCGGGGAGAGACCCAGTACTTC. It yields the protein CASSLFMGRGETQYF.

V and J are TRBV7-8 and TRBJ1-3; D is ambiguous. This CDR3 has 15 residues. V lost 4 bases to trimming and J lost 0 bases, with 10 bases between them. Germline CDR1 and CDR2: SGHVS and FQNEAQ. CDR3 DNA sequence: TGTGCCAGCAGCTCGCTTCGGAGCTCTGGAAACACCATATATTTT. Protein product: CASSSLRSSGNTIYF.

The rearrangement links TRBV19 to TRBJ1-4; D is perhaps TRBD1 (5 bases). This CDR3 is 17 amino acids long. Germline CDR1 LNHDA, CDR2 SQIVND (reference sequence). The germline V and J ends were trimmed by 9 bases and 7 bases, with 27 bases remaining between them. CDR3 bases: TGTGCCAGCCAGCACCGGCGCCCGCAGGGTCGCCGTGAAAAACTGTTTTTT. Protein product: CASQHRRPQGRREKLFF.

V is TRBV9 and J is TRBJ1-1; no reliable D call. The germline V gene encodes CDR1 SGDLS and CDR2 YYNGEE. The V end was cut by 0 bases, the J end by 6 bases, with 18 bases between. The CDR3 extends over 16 amino acids. The DNA for the CDR3 is TGTGCCAGCAGCGTAGTGGCAGCCCAAGGTAGCTCTGAAGCTTTCTTT. Amino acids: CASSVVAAQGSSEAFF.

This clone occurred a few times. The chain uses TRBV27 and TRBJ1-2; TRBD1 matches at 8 bases. The J segment lost 4 bases and the V segment lost 3 bases, leaving 4 bases of the junction unmatched. CDR3 size: 14 residues. Germline CDR1 MNHEY, CDR2 SMNVEV (reference sequence). For the CDR3, the DNA is TGTGCCAGCAGTTTCTCCGGACAGGGCTATGGCTACACCTTC. As protein: CASSFSGQGYGYTF.

The V call is TRBV5-8, the J call TRBJ1-5; D call uncertain. The CDR3 sequence is 12 residues long. Germline CDR1 SGHTS, CDR2 YDEGEE. The V end lost 4 bases, the J end lost 5 bases, and 7 bases lay between the germline ends. This CDR3 is CASSALHQPQHF. The CDR3 DNA follows: TGTGCCAGCAGCGCCTTACATCAGCCCCAGCATTTT.

V is TRBV5-1 and J is TRBJ2-2; TRBD2 matches at 11 bases. CDR1 and CDR2 (germline): SGHRS, YFSETQ. Unmatched junction bases numbered 9, after V lost 4 bases and J lost 4 bases. CDR3 length: 17 amino acids. The CDR3 region has the DNA TGCGCCAGCAGCGTAGGGACTAGCGGACAATTCACCGGGGAGCTGTTTTTT. Translating gives CASSVGTSGQFTGELFF.